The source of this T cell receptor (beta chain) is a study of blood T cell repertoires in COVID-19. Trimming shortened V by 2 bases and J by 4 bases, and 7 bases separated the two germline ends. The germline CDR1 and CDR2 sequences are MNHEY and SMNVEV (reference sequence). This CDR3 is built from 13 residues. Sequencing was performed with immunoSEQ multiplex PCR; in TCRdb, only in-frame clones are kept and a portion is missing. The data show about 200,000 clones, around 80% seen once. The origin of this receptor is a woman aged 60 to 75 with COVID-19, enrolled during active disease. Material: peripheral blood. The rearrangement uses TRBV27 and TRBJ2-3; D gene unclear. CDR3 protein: CASSLGGPDTQYF. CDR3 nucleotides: TGTGCCAGCAGTTTAGGTGGCCCAGATACGCAGTATTTT.